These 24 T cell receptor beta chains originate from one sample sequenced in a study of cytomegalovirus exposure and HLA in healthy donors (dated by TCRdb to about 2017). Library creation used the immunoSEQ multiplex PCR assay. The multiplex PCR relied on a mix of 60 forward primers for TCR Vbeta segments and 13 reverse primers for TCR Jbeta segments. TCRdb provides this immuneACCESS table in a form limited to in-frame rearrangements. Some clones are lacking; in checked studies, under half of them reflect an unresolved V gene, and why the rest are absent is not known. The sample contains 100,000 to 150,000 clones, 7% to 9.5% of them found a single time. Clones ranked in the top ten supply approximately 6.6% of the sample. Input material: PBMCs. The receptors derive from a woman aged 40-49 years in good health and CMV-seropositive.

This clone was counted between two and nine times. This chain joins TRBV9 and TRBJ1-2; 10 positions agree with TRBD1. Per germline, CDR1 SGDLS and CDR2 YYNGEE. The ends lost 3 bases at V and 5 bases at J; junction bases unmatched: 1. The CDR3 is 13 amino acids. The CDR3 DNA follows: TGTGCCAGCAGCGGGGACAGGGGTTATGGCTACACCTTC. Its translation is CASSGDRGYGYTF. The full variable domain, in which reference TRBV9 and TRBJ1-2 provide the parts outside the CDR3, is DSGVTQTPKHLITATGQRVTLRCSPRSGDLSVYWYQQSLDQGLQFLIQYYNGEERAKGNILERFSAQQFPDLHSELNLSSLELGDSALYFCASSGDRGYGYTFGSGTRLTVV.

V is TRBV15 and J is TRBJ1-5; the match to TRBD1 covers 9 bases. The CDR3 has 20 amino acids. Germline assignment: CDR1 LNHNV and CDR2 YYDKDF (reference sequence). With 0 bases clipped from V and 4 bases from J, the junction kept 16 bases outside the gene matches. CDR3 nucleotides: TGTGCCACCAGCAGAGATATACAGGGGGCTTGGTACCTTGCTAATCAGCCCCAGCATTTT. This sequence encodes CATSRDIQGAWYLANQPQHF.

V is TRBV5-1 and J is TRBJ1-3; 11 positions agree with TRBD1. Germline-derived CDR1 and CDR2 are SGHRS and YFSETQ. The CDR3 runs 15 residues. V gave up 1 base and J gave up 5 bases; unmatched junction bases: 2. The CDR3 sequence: CASSLRDRGRNTIYF. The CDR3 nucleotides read TGCGCCAGCAGCTTGCGGGACAGGGGGAGAAACACCATATATTTT.

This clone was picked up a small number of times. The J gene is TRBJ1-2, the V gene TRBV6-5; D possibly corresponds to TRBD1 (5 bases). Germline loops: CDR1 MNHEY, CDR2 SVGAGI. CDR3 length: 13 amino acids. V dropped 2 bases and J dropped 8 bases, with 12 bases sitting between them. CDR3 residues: CASSYGAGRGYTF. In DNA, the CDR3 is TGTGCCAGCAGTTACGGTGCAGGGCGAGGCTACACCTTC.

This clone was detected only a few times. CDR3 residues: CASSLGSWSTEAFF. DNA of the CDR3: TGTGCCAGCAGCTTGGGTTCCTGGAGTACTGAAGCTTTCTTT. The V call is TRBV5-6, the J call TRBJ1-1; D remains ambiguous. The germline V gene encodes CDR1 SGHDT and CDR2 YYEEEE. This CDR3 is built from 14 residues. The V gene lost 0 bases and the J gene lost 5 bases, with 11 bases spanning the gap.

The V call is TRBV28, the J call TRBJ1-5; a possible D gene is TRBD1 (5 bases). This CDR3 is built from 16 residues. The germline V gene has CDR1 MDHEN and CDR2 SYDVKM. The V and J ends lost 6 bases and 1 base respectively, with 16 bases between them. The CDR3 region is CASSPPGGGSNQPQHF. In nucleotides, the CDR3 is TGTGCCAGCAGCCCTCCGGGGGGAGGGAGCAATCAGCCCCAGCATTTT. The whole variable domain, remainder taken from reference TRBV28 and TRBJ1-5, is DVKVTQSSRYLVKRTGEKVFLECVQDMDHENMFWYRQDPGLGLRLIYFSYDVKMKEKGDIPEGYSVSREKKERFSLILESASTNQTSMYLCASSPPGGGSNQPQHFGDGTRLSIL.

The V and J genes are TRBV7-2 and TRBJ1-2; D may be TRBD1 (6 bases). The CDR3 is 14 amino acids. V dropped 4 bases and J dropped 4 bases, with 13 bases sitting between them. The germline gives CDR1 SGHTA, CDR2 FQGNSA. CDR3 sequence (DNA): TGTGCCAGCAGCTGGGACACCGCCTCCTATGGCTACACCTTC. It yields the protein CASSWDTASYGYTF.

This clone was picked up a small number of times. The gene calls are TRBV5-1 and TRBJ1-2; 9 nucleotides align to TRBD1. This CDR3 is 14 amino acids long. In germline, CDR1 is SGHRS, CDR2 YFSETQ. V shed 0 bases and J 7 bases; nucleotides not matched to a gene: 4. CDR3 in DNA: TGCGCCAGCAGCTTGGCCGGACAGGGGTCTGGCTACACCTTC. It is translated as CASSLAGQGSGYTF.

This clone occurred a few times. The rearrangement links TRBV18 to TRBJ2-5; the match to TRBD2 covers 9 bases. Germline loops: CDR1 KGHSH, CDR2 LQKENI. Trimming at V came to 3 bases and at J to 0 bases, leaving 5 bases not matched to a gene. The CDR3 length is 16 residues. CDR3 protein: CASSPRPSGDQETQYF. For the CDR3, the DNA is TGTGCCAGCTCACCCCGGCCTAGCGGGGACCAAGAGACCCAGTACTTC.

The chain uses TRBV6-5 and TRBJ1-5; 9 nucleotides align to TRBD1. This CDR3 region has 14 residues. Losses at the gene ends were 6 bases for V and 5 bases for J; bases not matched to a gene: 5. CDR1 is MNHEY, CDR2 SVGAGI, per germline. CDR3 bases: TGTGCCAGCAGGGACAACAGGGGGCATCAGCCCCAGCATTTT. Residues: CASRDNRGHQPQHF.

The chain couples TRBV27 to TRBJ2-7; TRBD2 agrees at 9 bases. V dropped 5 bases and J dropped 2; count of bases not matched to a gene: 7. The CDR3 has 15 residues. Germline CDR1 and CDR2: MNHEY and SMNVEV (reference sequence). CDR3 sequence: CASSPTGGGAYEQYF. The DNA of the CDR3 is TGTGCCAGCAGTCCTACTGGCGGGGGGGCCTACGAGCAGTACTTC.

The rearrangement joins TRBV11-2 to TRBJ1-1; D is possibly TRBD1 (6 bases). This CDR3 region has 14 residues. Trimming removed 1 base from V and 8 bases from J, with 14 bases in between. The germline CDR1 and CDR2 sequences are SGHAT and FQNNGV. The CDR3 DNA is TGTGCCAGCAGCTTAGGGATACAGGGAAAAGAAGCTTTCTTT. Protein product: CASSLGIQGKEAFF.

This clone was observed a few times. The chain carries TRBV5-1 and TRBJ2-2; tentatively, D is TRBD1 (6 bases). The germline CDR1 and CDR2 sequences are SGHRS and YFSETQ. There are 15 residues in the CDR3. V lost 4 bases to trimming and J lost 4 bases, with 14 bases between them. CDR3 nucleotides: TGCGCCAGCAGCCCGGAAAGGGGGTTCACCGGGGAGCTGTTTTTT. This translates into CASSPERGFTGELFF.

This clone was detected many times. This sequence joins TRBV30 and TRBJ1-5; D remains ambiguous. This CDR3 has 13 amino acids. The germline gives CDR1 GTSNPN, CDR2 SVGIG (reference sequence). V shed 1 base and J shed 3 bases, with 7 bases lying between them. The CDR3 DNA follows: TGTGCCTGGAGTGGGTCAGTCAATCAGCCCCAGCATTTT. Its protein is CAWSGSVNQPQHF.

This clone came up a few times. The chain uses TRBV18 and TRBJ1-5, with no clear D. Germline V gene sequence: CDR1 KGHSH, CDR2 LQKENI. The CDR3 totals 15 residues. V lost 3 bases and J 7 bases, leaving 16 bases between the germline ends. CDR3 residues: CASSPTGGEGQPQHF. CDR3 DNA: TGTGCCAGCTCACCTACCGGCGGGGAAGGCCAGCCCCAGCATTTT.

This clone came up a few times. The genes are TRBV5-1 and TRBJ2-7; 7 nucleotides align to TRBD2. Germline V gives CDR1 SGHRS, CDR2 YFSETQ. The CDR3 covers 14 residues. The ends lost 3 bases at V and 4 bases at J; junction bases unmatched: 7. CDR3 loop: CASSSSGGVYEQYF. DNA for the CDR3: TGCGCCAGCAGCTCTTCGGGGGGAGTATACGAGCAGTACTTC.

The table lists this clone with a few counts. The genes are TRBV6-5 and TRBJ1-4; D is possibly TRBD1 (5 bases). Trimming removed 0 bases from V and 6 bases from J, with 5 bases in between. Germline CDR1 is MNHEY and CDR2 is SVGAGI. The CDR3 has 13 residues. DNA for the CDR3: TGTGCCAGCAGTTACTCCAGGGATGAAAAACTGTTTTTT. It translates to CASSYSRDEKLFF.

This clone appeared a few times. CDR3 DNA: TGCAGTGCCGTACAGGGGAGGGAGCAGTACTTC. Its translation: CSAVQGREQYF. This rearrangement joins TRBV20-1 to TRBJ2-7, with D possibly TRBD1 on 7 matching bases. Looked up from germline, CDR1 is DFQATT and CDR2 is SNEGSKA (reference sequence). The length of the CDR3 is 11 residues. V gave up 6 bases and J gave up 7 bases, with 13 bases separating them.

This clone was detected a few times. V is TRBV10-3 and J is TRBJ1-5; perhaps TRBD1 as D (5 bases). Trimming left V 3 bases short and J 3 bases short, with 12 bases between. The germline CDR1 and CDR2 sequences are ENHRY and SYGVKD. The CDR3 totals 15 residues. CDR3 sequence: CAISDPGTLNQPQHF. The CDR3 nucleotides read TGTGCCATCAGTGACCCTGGGACTCTCAATCAGCCCCAGCATTTT.

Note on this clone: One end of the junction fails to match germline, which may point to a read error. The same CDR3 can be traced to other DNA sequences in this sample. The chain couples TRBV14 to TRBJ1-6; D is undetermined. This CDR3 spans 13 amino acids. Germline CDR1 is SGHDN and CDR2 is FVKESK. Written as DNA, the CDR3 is TGTGCCAGCAGCGCTACCTACAATTCACCCCTCCACTTT. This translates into CASSATYNSPLHF.

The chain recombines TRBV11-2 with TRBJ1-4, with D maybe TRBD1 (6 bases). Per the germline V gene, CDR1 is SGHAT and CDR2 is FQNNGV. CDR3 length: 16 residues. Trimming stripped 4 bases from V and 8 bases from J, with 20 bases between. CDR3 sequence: CASSWGPPGVGEKLFF. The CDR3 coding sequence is TGTGCCAGCAGCTGGGGCCCCCCAGGGGTTGGCGAAAAACTGTTTTTT.

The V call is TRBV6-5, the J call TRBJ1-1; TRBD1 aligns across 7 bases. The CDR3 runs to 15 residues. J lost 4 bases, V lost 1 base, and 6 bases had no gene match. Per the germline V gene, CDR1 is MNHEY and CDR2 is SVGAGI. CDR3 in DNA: TGTGCCAGCAGTTACTATTCCTCAGGGGGCACTGAAGCTTTCTTT. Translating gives CASSYYSSGGTEAFF.

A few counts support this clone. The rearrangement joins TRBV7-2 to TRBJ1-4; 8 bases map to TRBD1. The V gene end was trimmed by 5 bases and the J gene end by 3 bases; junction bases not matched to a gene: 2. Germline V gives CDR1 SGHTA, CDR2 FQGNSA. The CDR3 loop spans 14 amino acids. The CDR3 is CASSTRGPNEKLFF. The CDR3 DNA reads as TGTGCCAGCAGCACCAGGGGGCCTAATGAAAAACTGTTTTTT.

CDR3 region: CASSDFSDTQYF. CDR3 nucleotides: TGTGCCAGCAGTGACTTTTCAGATACGCAGTATTTT. The V and J genes are TRBV2 and TRBJ2-3; D not certain. V lost 3 bases and J lost 4, with 5 bases in between. The CDR3 has 12 residues. Germline-derived CDR1 and CDR2 are SNHLY and FYNNEI.